This is a list of T cell receptor beta chains from one sample in a study of beta chain features in type 1 diabetes. Here immunoSEQ multiplex PCR was the method, and the copy in TCRdb shows in-frame clones only, minus some. The profile shows under 350,000 clones, around 22% of them singletons. The sequenced sample was naive CD4+ T cells from blood. These TCRs come from a woman aged 25 to 39 with type 1 diabetes. Each CDR3 is given with its conserved first and last residue. A D gene is named only where the DNA matches it firmly. Clone size appears in some rows only: once, few, many, or a class for an expanded clone.

V gene	J gene	clone size	D gene	CDR3 DNA	CDR3 protein
TRBV7-6	TRBJ1-3	-	-	TGTGCCAGCAGCTTAGACGGGACTGGAAACACCATATATTTT	CASSLDGTGNTIYF
TRBV7-2	TRBJ2-1	few	-	TGTGCCAGCAGCCGACGAGTAGGACAGAAAAATGAGCAGTTCTTC	CASSRRVGQKNEQFF
TRBV5-1	TRBJ2-3	few	TRBD2	TGCGCCAGCAAGACTAGCGACACAGATACGCAGTATTTT	CASKTSDTDTQYF
TRBV28	TRBJ2-7	-	-	TGTGCCAGCAGGGACAGCAACTACGAGCAGTACTTC	CASRDSNYEQYF
TRBV30	TRBJ2-7	-	TRBD2	TGTGCCTGGAGTAGATCAGCGGGGGAACCCTACGAGCAGTACTTC	CAWSRSAGEPYEQYF
TRBV30	TRBJ2-1	few	TRBD1	TGTGCCTGGATAACAGGGGGCGGCGGGAGCGTGCAGTTCTTC	CAWITGGGGSVQFF
TRBV4-1	TRBJ2-5	-	-	TGCGCCAGCAGCCAGGACAGTCGAGAGACCCAGTACTTC	CASSQDSRETQYF
TRBV18	TRBJ2-3	-	TRBD2	TGTGCCAGCTCACCAGGACTAGCGGCCACAGATACGCAGTATTTT	CASSPGLAATDTQYF
TRBV6-6	TRBJ1-1	-	TRBD1	TGTGCCAGCAGAGGCTTGGACAGGGAAGCTTTCTTT	CASRGLDREAFF
TRBV5-1	TRBJ2-7	-	-	TGCGCCAGCAGCATGGACCCTATAAGACAGGAGCAGTACTTC	CASSMDPIRQEQYF